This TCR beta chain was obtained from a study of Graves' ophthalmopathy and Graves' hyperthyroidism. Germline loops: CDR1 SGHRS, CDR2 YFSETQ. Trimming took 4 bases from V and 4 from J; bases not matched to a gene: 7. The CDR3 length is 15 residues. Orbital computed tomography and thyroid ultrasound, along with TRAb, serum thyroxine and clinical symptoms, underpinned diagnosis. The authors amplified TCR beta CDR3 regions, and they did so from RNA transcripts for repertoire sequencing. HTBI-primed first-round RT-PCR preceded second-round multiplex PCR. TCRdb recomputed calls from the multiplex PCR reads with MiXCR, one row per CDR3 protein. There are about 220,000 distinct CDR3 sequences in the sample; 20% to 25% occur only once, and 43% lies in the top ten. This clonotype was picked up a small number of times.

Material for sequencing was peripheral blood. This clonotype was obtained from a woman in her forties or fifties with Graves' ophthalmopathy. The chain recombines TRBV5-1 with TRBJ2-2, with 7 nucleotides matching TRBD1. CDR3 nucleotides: TGCGCCAGCAGCACGGGGACAGTAAGCACCGGGGAGCTGTTTTTT. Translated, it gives CASSTGTVSTGELFF.